The 22 T cell receptor beta chains in this list originate from one sample, sequenced in a study of blood T cell repertoires in COVID-19. Some clones are missing from TCRdb's copy, which holds only in-frame ones; the method was immunoSEQ multiplex PCR. The profile shows around 270,000 clones, 80% to 85% of them singletons. Specimen: peripheral blood. The origin of the receptors is a middle-aged woman who had recovered from COVID-19.

The V gene is TRBV28, the J gene TRBJ2-7, with unresolved D. This CDR3 comprises 14 residues. The V end was cut by 7 bases, the J end by 4 bases, with 17 bases between. CDR1 and CDR2 (germline): MDHEN, SYDVKM. CDR3 DNA: TGTGCCAGCACCCCTGGCACCCCGAATTACGAGCAGTACTTC. Protein product: CASTPGTPNYEQYF.

The chain links TRBV6-5 to TRBJ2-2; D not resolved. V was trimmed by 5 bases and J by 0 bases, leaving 7 bases between them. CDR1 and CDR2 from the germline V gene are MNHEY and SVGAGI. The CDR3 runs 14 residues. CDR3 in amino acids: CASSLDANTGELFF. DNA for the CDR3: TGTGCCAGCAGTCTAGACGCGAACACCGGGGAGCTGTTTTTT.

The chain is built from TRBV5-1 and TRBJ2-5; TRBD2 matches 12 bases. The CDR3 is 16 residues long. In germline, CDR1 is SGHRS, CDR2 YFSETQ. The junction had 9 bases not matched to a gene; V was cut back by 5 bases and J by 4 bases. The CDR3: CASSPRTSGDGETQYF. The CDR3 nucleotides read TGCGCCAGCAGTCCTCGGACTAGCGGGGATGGAGAGACCCAGTACTTC. Filled out from reference TRBV5-1 and TRBJ2-5, the complete variable domain reads KAGVTQTPRYLIKTRGQQVTLSCSPISGHRSVSWYQQTPGQGLQFLFEYFSETQRNKGNFPGRFSGRQFSNSRSEMNVSTLELGDSALYLCASSPRTSGDGETQYFGPGTRLLVL.

The chain links TRBV2 to TRBJ1-1; 7 bases are shared with TRBD1. Per germline, CDR1 SNHLY and CDR2 FYNNEI. The CDR3 consists of 12 residues. V dropped 6 bases and J dropped 6; count of bases not matched to a gene: 4. The CDR3 region has the DNA TGTGCCAGCAGGCAGACAGGGCCTGAAGCTTTCTTT. Protein product: CASRQTGPEAFF.

V usage is TRBV27 and J usage is TRBJ1-2; tentative D call: TRBD1 (6 bases). The germline CDR1 and CDR2 sequences are MNHEY and SMNVEV (reference sequence). The V and J ends lost 2 bases and 6 bases respectively, with 16 bases between them. The CDR3 loop spans 15 amino acids. The CDR3 nucleotides read TGTGCCAGCAGTTTAGATGCGGGGGCCAGGGATGGCTACACCTTC. Protein sequence: CASSLDAGARDGYTF.

This clone occurred a few times. The gene calls are TRBV5-1 and TRBJ1-4; 8 bases fit TRBD1. V gave up 8 bases and J gave up 8 bases; unmatched junction bases: 17. Per germline, CDR1 SGHRS and CDR2 YFSETQ. This CDR3 has 16 residues. This CDR3 reads CASYSGTGPKGEKLFF. CDR3 sequence (DNA): TGCGCCAGTTATTCCGGGACAGGCCCAAAAGGGGAAAAACTGTTTTTT.

J is TRBJ2-7 and V is TRBV11-3; TRBD2 matches 7 bases. CDR1 is SGHNT, CDR2 YENEEA, per germline. This CDR3 is 13 amino acids long. V lost 5 bases to trimming and J lost 3 bases; unmatched junction nucleotides: 4. The CDR3 DNA follows: TGTGCCAGCAGCCCCAGGGAGGGCTACGAGCAGTACTTC. It encodes CASSPREGYEQYF.

The chain couples TRBV19 to TRBJ1-6, with D perhaps matching TRBD1 (5 bases). V dropped 2 bases and J dropped 7 bases, with 15 bases sitting between them. The CDR3 sequence is 16 residues long. Germline V CDR1 and CDR2: LNHDA, SQIVND (reference sequence). The CDR3 sequence: CASSIPQGVVNSPLHF. CDR3 sequence (DNA): TGTGCCAGTAGTATACCGCAGGGTGTTGTGAATTCACCCCTCCACTTT.

J is TRBJ1-2 and V is TRBV28; 7 nucleotides match TRBD1. V gave up 3 bases and J gave up 6 bases; unmatched junction bases: 7. The germline CDR1 and CDR2 sequences are MDHEN and SYDVKM. The CDR3 runs 14 residues. CDR3 region: CASSFTVGGNGYTF. CDR3 sequence (DNA): TGTGCCAGCAGTTTCACGGTAGGGGGCAATGGCTACACCTTC.

This clone appeared a few times. V is TRBV9 and J is TRBJ2-1; 9 bases are a match to TRBD1. From germline, CDR1 is SGDLS and CDR2 YYNGEE. Trimming took 5 bases from V and 3 from J; bases not matched to a gene: 6. The CDR3 is 15 residues long. The CDR3 loop is CASSLQGAVYNEQFF. The CDR3 nucleotides read TGTGCCAGCAGTTTACAGGGGGCCGTCTACAATGAGCAGTTCTTC.

V is TRBV3-1 (or the pseudogene TRBV3-2) and J is TRBJ2-2; the D gene is possibly TRBD1 (5 bases). The CDR3 contains 14 residues. The V and J ends lost 2 bases and 6 bases respectively, with 10 bases between them. Germline V gene sequence: CDR1 LGHDT, CDR2 YNNKEL (reference sequence). Written as DNA, the CDR3 is TGTGCCAGCAGCCAATCCAGGGTATCCGGGGAGCTGTTTTTT. Translation gives CASSQSRVSGELFF.

The CDR3 here is CASASGRHEKLFF. In DNA form, the CDR3 reads TGTGCCAGCGCGAGTGGGCGACATGAAAAACTGTTTTTT. The chain joins TRBV2 to TRBJ1-4; no clear D. Per the germline V gene, CDR1 is SNHLY and CDR2 is FYNNEI. This CDR3 is built from 13 residues. The ends were cut back, 8 bases at V and 6 bases at J, with 13 bases in the middle. The whole variable domain, remainder taken from reference TRBV2 and TRBJ1-4, is EPEVTQTPSHQVTQMGQEVILRCVPISNHLYFYWYRQILGQKVEFLVSFYNNEISEKSEIFDDQFSVERPDGSNFTLKIRSTKLEDSAMYFCASASGRHEKLFFGSGTQLSVL.

This clone was seen just once. The chain employs TRBV5-1 and TRBJ2-7; 9 bases are a match to TRBD1. With V trimmed by 4 bases and J by 4 bases, 6 bases remained unmatched. The CDR3 length is 14 residues. Germline CDR1 and CDR2: SGHRS and YFSETQ. The CDR3 DNA sequence: TGCGCCAGCAGCGGACGGGACAGGGATTACGAGCAGTACTTC. It yields the protein CASSGRDRDYEQYF.

V is TRBV29-1 and J is TRBJ2-3, with D possibly TRBD2 on 7 matching bases. Per germline, CDR1 SQVTM and CDR2 ANQGSEA. Trimming removed 1 base at V and 7 bases at J, with 18 bases between. The CDR3 consists of 15 residues. The CDR3 DNA sequence: TGCAGCGTTGAAGGTGGACGCCTCGGGGGGCATACGCAGTATTTT. Amino acid sequence: CSVEGGRLGGHTQYF.

This clone has just one count. The chain links TRBV19 to TRBJ2-5; 10 bases agree with TRBD1. CDR3 length: 16 amino acids. J gave up 5 bases and V 4 bases, and 10 bases lay outside the gene matches. The germline gives CDR1 LNHDA, CDR2 SQIVND (reference sequence). The CDR3 DNA follows: TGTGCCAGTAGTAACGACCGGGACAGGGGTTGGGAGACCCAGTACTTC. Translating gives CASSNDRDRGWETQYF.

This clone was detected only a few times. This sequence joins TRBV28 and TRBJ1-5; no clear D gene. Trimming stripped 7 bases from V and 7 bases from J, with 11 bases between. The germline V gene has CDR1 MDHEN and CDR2 SYDVKM. The CDR3 is 12 amino acids. The CDR3 DNA reads TGTGCCAGCATGGCCGTCTTACAGCCCCAGCATTTT. This sequence encodes CASMAVLQPQHF.

This clone was observed a handful of times. This CDR3 is CASSLGQGFSPLHF. In DNA, the CDR3 is TGTGCCAGCAGCTTAGGACAGGGGTTCTCACCCCTCCACTTT. V is TRBV11-2 and J is TRBJ1-6, with 8 bases identical to TRBD1. After removal of 1 base from V and 10 bases from J, the junction contained 3 bases not matched to a gene. The CDR3 loop spans 14 amino acids. The V gene's germline CDR1 is SGHAT and CDR2 FQNNGV.

The J gene is TRBJ1-6, the V gene TRBV19; 7 nucleotides align to TRBD1. Germline V gives CDR1 LNHDA, CDR2 SQIVND (reference sequence). J was trimmed by 8 bases and V by 5 bases; bases with no gene match: 9. The CDR3 length is 15 residues. The CDR3 DNA reads TGTGCCAGTAGTCCGTCCGGGACAGTTTATTCACCCCTCCACTTT. Translated: CASSPSGTVYSPLHF.

This sequence joins TRBV4-1 and TRBJ2-7, with 7 bases matching TRBD1. CDR1 and CDR2 (germline): MGHRA, YSYEKL. The CDR3 loop spans 14 amino acids. J gave up 3 bases and V 4 bases, and 6 bases lay outside the gene matches. The DNA for the CDR3 is TGCGCCAGCAGCCTAGGGACAGAGTTCTACGAGCAGTACTTC. Translated: CASSLGTEFYEQYF.

The V call is TRBV5-1, the J call TRBJ2-3; TRBD2 matches at 8 bases. Germline V gene lookup returns CDR1 SGHRS and CDR2 YFSETQ. This CDR3 comprises 15 residues. V gave up 7 bases and J gave up 4 bases; unmatched junction bases: 11. The CDR3 nucleotides are TGCGCCAGCCGGCCCGGGGGGGATAACGCAGATACGCAGTATTTT. Translated: CASRPGGDNADTQYF.

The V and J genes are TRBV4-1 and TRBJ2-7; D not resolved. In germline, CDR1 is MGHRA, CDR2 YSYEKL. The CDR3 loop spans 14 amino acids. Trimming stripped 1 base from V and 3 bases from J, with 10 bases between. The CDR3 DNA sequence: TGCGCCAGCAGCCAAGCCGACACGCTCTACGAGCAGTACTTC. Its protein is CASSQADTLYEQYF.

This chain joins TRBV19 and TRBJ1-1; TRBD1 matches 8 bases. The CDR3 loop spans 16 amino acids. The V segment lost 1 base and the J segment 2 bases; nucleotides outside the gene matches: 6. Germline V gene sequence: CDR1 LNHDA, CDR2 SQIVND (reference sequence). The CDR3 nucleotides are TGTGCCAGTAGTATAGTCCGGGACAGGAGAAACACTGAAGCTTTCTTT. Residues: CASSIVRDRRNTEAFF.